Listed here is a single TCR beta chain. Its matching antigen is unknown. Germline V lookup: CDR1 KGHSH, CDR2 LQKENI. Trimming shortened V by 6 bases and J by 6 bases, and 19 bases separated the two germline ends. The CDR3 has 15 residues. This sample is drawn from a study of siplizumab effects on memory and regulatory T cells. Study conclusions and caveats: Proliferating Tregs' suppressive function in siplizumab cultures went unconfirmed. It was not possible to assign a naive or memory phenotype to roughly 80-97% of proliferating CD4+ or CD8+ clones.

In each sample, approximately 100,000 TCR templates were assayed. Generated by immunoSEQ multiplex PCR, the TCRdb table keeps only in-frame clones and is missing some. The sample has roughly 25,000 clones; about 79% are singletons. J is TRBJ2-3 and V is TRBV18; TRBD1 might be the D (5 bases). The sequencing sample was made of memory CD4+ T cells sorted from blood. The origin of this receptor is a human donor in good health. CDR3 nucleotide sequence: TGTGCCAGCTCGCAGGGTCCCGGAGAAGGGGATACGCAGTATTTT. Its translation: CASSQGPGEGDTQYF.